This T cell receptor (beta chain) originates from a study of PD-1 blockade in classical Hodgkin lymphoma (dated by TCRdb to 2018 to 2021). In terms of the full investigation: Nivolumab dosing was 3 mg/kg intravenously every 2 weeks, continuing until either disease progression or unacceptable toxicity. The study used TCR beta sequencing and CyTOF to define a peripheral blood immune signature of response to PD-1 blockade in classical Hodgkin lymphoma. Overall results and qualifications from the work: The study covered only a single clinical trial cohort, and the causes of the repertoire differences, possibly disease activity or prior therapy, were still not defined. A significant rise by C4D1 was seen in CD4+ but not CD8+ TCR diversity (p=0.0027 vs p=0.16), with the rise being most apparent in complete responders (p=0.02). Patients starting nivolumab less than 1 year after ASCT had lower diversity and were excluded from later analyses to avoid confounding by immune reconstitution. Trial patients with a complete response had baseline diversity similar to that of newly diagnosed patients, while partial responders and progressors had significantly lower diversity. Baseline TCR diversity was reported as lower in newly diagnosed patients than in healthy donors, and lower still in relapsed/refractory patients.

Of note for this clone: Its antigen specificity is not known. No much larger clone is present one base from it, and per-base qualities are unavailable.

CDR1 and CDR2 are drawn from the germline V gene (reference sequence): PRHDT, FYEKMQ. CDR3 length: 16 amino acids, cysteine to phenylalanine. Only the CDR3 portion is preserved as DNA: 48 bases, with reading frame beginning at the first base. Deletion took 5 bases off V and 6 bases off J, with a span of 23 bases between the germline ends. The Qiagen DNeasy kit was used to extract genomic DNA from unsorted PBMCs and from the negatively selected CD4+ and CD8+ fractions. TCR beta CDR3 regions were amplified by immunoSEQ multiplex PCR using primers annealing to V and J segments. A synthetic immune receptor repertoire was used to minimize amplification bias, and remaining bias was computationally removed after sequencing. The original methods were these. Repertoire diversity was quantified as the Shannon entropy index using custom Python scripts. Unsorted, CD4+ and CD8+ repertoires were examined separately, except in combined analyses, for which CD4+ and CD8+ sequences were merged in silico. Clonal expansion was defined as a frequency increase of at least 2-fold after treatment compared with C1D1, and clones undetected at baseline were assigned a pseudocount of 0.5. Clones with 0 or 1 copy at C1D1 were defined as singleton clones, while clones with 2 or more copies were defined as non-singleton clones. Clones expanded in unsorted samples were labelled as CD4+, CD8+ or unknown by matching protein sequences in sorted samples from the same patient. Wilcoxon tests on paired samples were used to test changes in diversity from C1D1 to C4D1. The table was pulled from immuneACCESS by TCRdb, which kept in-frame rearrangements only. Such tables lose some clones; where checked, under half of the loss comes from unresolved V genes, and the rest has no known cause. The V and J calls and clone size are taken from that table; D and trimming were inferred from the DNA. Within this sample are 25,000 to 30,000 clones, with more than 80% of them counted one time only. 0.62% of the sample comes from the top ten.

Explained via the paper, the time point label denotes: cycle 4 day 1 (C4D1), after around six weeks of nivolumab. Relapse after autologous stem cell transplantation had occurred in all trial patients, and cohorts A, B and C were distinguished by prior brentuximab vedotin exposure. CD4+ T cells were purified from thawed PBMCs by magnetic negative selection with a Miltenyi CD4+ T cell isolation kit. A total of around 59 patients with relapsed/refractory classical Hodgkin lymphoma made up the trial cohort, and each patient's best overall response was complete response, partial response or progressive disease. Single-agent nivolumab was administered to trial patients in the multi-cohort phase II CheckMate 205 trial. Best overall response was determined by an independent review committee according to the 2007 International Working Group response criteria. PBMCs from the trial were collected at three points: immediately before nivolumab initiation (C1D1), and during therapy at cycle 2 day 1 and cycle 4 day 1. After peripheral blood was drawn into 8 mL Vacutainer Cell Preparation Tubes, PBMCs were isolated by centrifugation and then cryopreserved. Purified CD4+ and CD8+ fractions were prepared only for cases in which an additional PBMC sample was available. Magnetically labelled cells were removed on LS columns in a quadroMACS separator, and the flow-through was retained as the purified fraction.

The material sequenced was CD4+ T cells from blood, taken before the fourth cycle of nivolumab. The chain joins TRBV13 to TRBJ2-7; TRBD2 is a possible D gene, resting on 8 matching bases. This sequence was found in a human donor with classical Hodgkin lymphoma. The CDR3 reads CASSPILTGSGGEQYF. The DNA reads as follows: TGTGCCAGCAGCCCAATCCTGACAGGGAGCGGGGGCGAGCAGTACTTC. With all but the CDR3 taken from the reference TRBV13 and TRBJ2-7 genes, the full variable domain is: AAGVIQSPRHLIKEKRETATLKCYPIPRHDTVYWYQQGPGQDPQFLISFYEKMQSDKGSIPDRFSAQQFSDYHSELNMSSLELGDSALYFCASSPILTGSGGEQYFGPGTRLTVT.